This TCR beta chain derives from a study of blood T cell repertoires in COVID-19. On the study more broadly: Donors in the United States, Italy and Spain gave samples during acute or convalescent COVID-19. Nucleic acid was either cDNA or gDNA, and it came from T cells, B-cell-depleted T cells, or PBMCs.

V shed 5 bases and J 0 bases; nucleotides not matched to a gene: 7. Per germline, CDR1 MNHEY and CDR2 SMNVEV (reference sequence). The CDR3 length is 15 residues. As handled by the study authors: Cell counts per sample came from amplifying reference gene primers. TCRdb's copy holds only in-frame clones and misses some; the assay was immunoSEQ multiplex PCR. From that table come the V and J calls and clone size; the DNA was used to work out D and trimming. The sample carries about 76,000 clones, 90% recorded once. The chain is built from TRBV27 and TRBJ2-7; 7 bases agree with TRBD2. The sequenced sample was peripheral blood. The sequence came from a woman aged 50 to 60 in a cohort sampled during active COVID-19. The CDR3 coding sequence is TGTGCCAGCAGTCTCACAGCGGGGACCTCCTACGAGCAGTACTTC. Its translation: CASSLTAGTSYEQYF.